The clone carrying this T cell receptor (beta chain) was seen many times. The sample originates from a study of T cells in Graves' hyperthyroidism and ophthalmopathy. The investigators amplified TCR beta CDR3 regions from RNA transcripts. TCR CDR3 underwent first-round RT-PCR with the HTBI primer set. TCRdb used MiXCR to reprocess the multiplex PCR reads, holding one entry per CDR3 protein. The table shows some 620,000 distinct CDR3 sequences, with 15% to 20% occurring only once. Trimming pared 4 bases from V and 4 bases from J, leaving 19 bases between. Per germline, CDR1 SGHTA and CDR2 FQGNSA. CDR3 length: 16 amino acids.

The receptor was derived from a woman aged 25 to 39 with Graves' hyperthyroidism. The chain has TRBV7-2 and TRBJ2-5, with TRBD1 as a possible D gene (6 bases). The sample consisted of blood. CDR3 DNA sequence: TGTGCCAGCAGCTCATTGCCCGGACAGCGAATAGAGACCCAGTACTTC. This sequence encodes CASSSLPGQRIETQYF.